Here is one T cell receptor (beta chain) with its context. Its target antigen remains unknown. Base-call qualities are not available, and no considerably larger clone is one nucleotide away. The data were obtained in a study of regulatory T cells in long-lasting Graves disease (dated by TCRdb to the early 2020s). Some background on the complete study: Patients with newly diagnosed Graves' disease had been on antithyroid drugs for under 3 months. Patients with persistent Graves' disease were compared with patients with newly diagnosed Graves' disease using TCR sequencing and RNA sequencing of peripheral blood. The study took place in China and was registered as a clinical trial. A total of around 35 samples underwent TCR sequencing, from about 13 patients with persistent Graves' disease and 20 patients with newly diagnosed Graves' disease.

What the study reported, not specific to this receptor: Preferential use of TRBV28, TRBJ1-2 and TRBJ2-5 was observed in persistent disease, whereas TRBV20-1 and TRBJ2-1 were favored in newly diagnosed disease. Sequencing and analysis were restricted to the TCR beta chain. Peripheral blood alone was examined, since thyroid tissue, which constituted the primary lesion, could not be accessed. The small sample size was acknowledged by the authors as a limitation that may reduce accuracy. Compared with newly diagnosed patients, patients with persistent Graves' disease had lower TCR Shannon entropy and fewer highly expanded clones, which suggests clonal expansion. A larger number of public clonotypes was shared among persistent patients (approximately 3,000) than among newly diagnosed patients (roughly 1,000).

Libraries were constructed by multiplex PCR. TCRdb records Illumina HiSeq 4000 as the sequencer. To build TCR beta libraries, CDR3 regions were amplified by Arm-PCR using iRepertoire HTBI primers. Before sequencing, the PCR products underwent gel purification. Under the source paper's analysis protocol: Gene usage analysis of CDR3 amino acid clonotypes used the approximately 62 TRBV and 12 to 15 TRBJ segments found across samples. COPE and FqMerger were used to merge the filtered high-quality paired reads into contigs. BLAST was used to align contigs to IMGT TRBV, TRBD and TRBJ reference genes, and CDR3 was defined according to IMGT. Any clonotype with a frequency above 0.1% was counted as a highly expanded clone. Shannon entropy was used to measure repertoire diversity, and the Gini coefficient was used to measure V-J evenness. Public clonotypes were defined as clonotypes shared by more than one individual. Clones were called with MiXCR by TCRdb after fastp trimmed the public reads at Q25, and only in-frame beta chains were retained. Each record represents a unique CDR3 protein, reported with the most common genes and DNA among its rows. The V and J calls were not made by the authors but by TCRdb's processing. Recorded for this sample are around 480,000 distinct CDR3 sequences; under 20% of them occurred a single time. The biggest ten clones account for about 12% of the sample.

The sample's time point label, decoded: newly diagnosed GD, antithyroid drugs for less than 3 months. For both TCR sequencing and RNA sequencing, RNA was extracted from PBMCs using TRIzol. The diagnosis of Graves' disease was made according to American Thyroid Association guidelines. Patients were recruited from an endocrinology department in Xi'an, China. Each patient gave approximately 9.7 milliliters of peripheral blood, collected in an EDTA anticoagulant tube. PBMCs were isolated by Ficoll Paque Plus density gradient separation without further T cell sorting. An Agilent 2100 Bioanalyzer and agarose gel were used to check RNA quality, while a NanoDrop 2000 measured RNA concentration. Taken from cysteine to phenylalanine, the CDR3 has 15 residues. Only CDR3 DNA remains: 45 bases, in frame from the first base. The junction shows trimming of 3 bases on V and 5 bases on J, and the gene matches do not reach 7 bases of it. The germline V gene gives CDR1 as SGDLS and CDR2 as YYNGEE.

This sample was also put to use in a study of T cells in Graves' hyperthyroidism and ophthalmopathy. As that second paper reports: A patient counted as having stable Graves' hyperthyroidism if no progression to ophthalmopathy occurred over 18 months of follow-up. Hyperthyroidism patients were aged 18 to 65 years and newly diagnosed, with disease duration of less than 2 months. Patients with uncontrolled infections, other autoimmune diseases, pregnancy or lactation were excluded. Diagnoses were based on clinical symptoms, serum thyroxine and TRAb, thyroid ultrasound and orbital computed tomography. The TCR CDR3 was subjected to a first round of RT-PCR using the HTBI primer set and the Qiagen OneStep RT-PCR kit. Most expanded thyroid clonotypes (frequency above 0.001) were also detected in blood, suggesting blood repertoires may reflect thyroid immune responses. In cross-validation, a model built on a 13 V-J signature told ophthalmopathy apart from stable hyperthyroidism with approximately 90% sensitivity and around 83% specificity, and in testing the same model reached 80%/75%. In validation, the model predicted progression to ophthalmopathy with approximately 71% sensitivity and 72% to 75% specificity, a median of 6.5 months before onset. TCR V-J signatures able to tell the groups apart were searched for in a discovery cohort of approximately 95 patients, of whom more than 40 had Graves' ophthalmopathy and some 60 had stable Graves' hyperthyroidism. Prospective prediction of ophthalmopathy was tested in an independent validation cohort consisting of some 19 hyperthyroidism patients and approximately 16 patients who later progressed to ophthalmopathy. The 95 to 100 discovery patients were randomly split 7:3 into training and test sets. In six Graves' hyperthyroidism patients, the study also compared T-cell repertoires from thyroid tissue with T-cell repertoires from blood. Following sampling, methimazole starting at 30 mg daily was given to hyperthyroidism patients, and high-dose intravenous methylprednisolone was given to ophthalmopathy patients. Libraries were constructed in a second round of multiplex PCR, after which size selection and purification were carried out. Sequencing of the libraries was done on an Illumina HiSeq2000 using paired-end 100 bp reads. SOAPnuke was used to process the raw data, with reads discarded if the reads contained adapters or uncalled bases, had a mean Phred below 15, or lacked an exact constant-primer or identifier match. High-quality paired reads were merged using COPE v1.2.5, and each unique nucleotide sequence was defined as a clonotype. Clonotypes were aligned to IMGT TRBV, TRBD and TRBJ reference segments using MiTCR v1.1. The analysis was restricted to V-J combinations with a frequency above 0.0001, which together covered roughly 99% of the repertoires. The TCS score was defined as F50 (clonal expansion) divided by E x V (chaos), with BLOSUM62-based TCRdist calculated between CDR3 peptides within each V-J. Welch's t-statistics and random forest reduced around 520 V-J features to around 14, which were used in a naive Bayes classifier (R e1071). Sample size was not statistically predetermined, and blinding of investigators to group allocation was not performed. TCR Vbeta CDR3 sequencing of 120 to 150 peripheral blood samples (43 ophthalmopathy, around 80 hyperthyroidism and roughly 17 progressor patients) is reported in the paper.

Sequenced here: peripheral blood mononuclear cells (PBMCs), sampled at new diagnosis, from a patient treated with antithyroid drugs. The chain is encoded by TRBV9 joined to TRBJ2-2; 7 junctional bases match TRBD1. This clonotype was obtained from a middle-aged man with Graves disease. Donor details come from another sample of the same person, matched by shared clones. The CDR3 reads CASSADRVLTGELFF. In nucleotides, the sequence is TGTGCCAGCAGCGCCGACAGGGTCTTGACCGGGGAGCTGTTTTTT.